Below, 32 T cell receptor beta chains from the same sample are listed, as sequenced in a study of cytomegalovirus exposure and HLA in healthy donors. The PCR used 60 Vbeta and 13 Jbeta primers. Assay used: immunoSEQ multiplex PCR; TCRdb lists only in-frame clones, some missing. The sample has 150,000 to 200,000 clones, roughly three quarters seen once; the top ten hold 3% to 4%. The sequenced sample consisted of PBMCs. The receptor source for this set is a male donor in good health and CMV-seronegative.

This clone was found a few times. This sequence joins TRBV27 and TRBJ2-2; 8 nucleotides agree with TRBD1. CDR1 is MNHEY and CDR2 is SMNVEV in the germline V gene (reference sequence). The V gene end was trimmed by 6 bases and the J gene end by 7 bases; junction bases not matched to a gene: 16. CDR3 length: 17 residues. CDR3 DNA sequence: TGTGCCAGCAGCCTCTTGGCTGGGCAGGGGGCGTACGGGGAGCTGTTTTTT. Protein: CASSLLAGQGAYGELFF.

The chain carries TRBV2 and TRBJ2-7, with TRBD1 identical over 11 bases. Germline CDR1 and CDR2: SNHLY and FYNNEI. V was pared by 3 bases and J by 7 bases, with 8 bases of the junction left unmatched. The CDR3 extends over 15 amino acids. Here the CDR3 reads CASSEDRGPLFEQYF. The CDR3 region has the DNA TGTGCCAGCAGTGAGGACAGGGGGCCCCTTTTTGAGCAGTACTTC.

This clone showed up just once. This chain connects TRBV25-1 to TRBJ1-4; 9 bases fit TRBD1. The CDR3 has 15 amino acids. Germline loops: CDR1 MGHDK, CDR2 SYGVNS. J was trimmed by 8 bases and V by 2 bases; bases with no gene match: 6. Written as DNA, the CDR3 is TGTGCCAGCAGTGAAAGGACAGGGGTATACGAAAAACTGTTTTTT. Amino acids: CASSERTGVYEKLFF.

This clone turned up a few times. J is TRBJ1-2 and V is TRBV29-1, with 9 bases fitting TRBD1. V shed 6 bases and J 7 bases; nucleotides not matched to a gene: 6. The CDR3 contains 12 residues. Per germline, CDR1 SQVTM and CDR2 ANQGSEA. CDR3 coding DNA: TGCAGCGTGGACAGGGGCGGGGGTGGCTACACCTTC. It is translated as CSVDRGGGGYTF.

V and J are TRBV6-5 and TRBJ1-1; possible D gene TRBD1, 5 bases. CDR3 size: 14 residues. The germline gives CDR1 MNHEY, CDR2 SVGAGI. Trimming removed 2 bases from V and 5 bases from J, with 12 bases in between. CDR3 in amino acids: CASSYGGAGTEAFF. CDR3 in DNA: TGTGCCAGCAGTTACGGCGGGGCAGGGACTGAAGCTTTCTTT.

The V gene is TRBV28, the J gene TRBJ2-3; the D gene is possibly TRBD2 (7 bases). This CDR3 is built from 15 residues. CDR1 is MDHEN and CDR2 is SYDVKM in the germline V gene. Trimming took off 4 bases at V and 4 bases at J, with 15 bases between the two ends. CDR3 DNA sequence: TGTGCCAGCAGTTCGCCGGGGGGCGGGTCAGATACGCAGTATTTT. Translation: CASSSPGGGSDTQYF.

The rearrangement links TRBV16 to TRBJ1-1, with D possibly being TRBD1 (6 bases). This CDR3 has 14 residues. V was pared by 5 bases and J by 6 bases, with 16 bases between. The germline V gene has CDR1 KGHSY and CDR2 FQNENV. CDR3 protein: CASSVRGTLSEAFF. CDR3 nucleotide sequence: TGTGCCAGCAGCGTCAGGGGAACCTTATCTGAAGCTTTCTTT.

This chain links TRBV2 with TRBJ2-7, with TRBD1 identical over 9 bases. V was pared by 6 bases and J by 2 bases, with 8 bases of the junction left unmatched. Germline lookup yields CDR1 SNHLY and CDR2 FYNNEI. This CDR3 has 15 residues. CDR3 DNA: TGTGCCAGCAGGACTACCGGGACAGGGACCTACGAGCAGTACTTC. This codes for CASRTTGTGTYEQYF.

This CDR3 is CASSASNRALNTEAFF. CDR3 bases: TGTGCCAGCAGCGCCAGTAACAGGGCTTTGAACACTGAAGCTTTCTTT. The rearrangement joins TRBV7-2 to TRBJ1-1; maybe TRBD1 (6 bases). Germline V CDR1 and CDR2: SGHTA, FQGNSA. The CDR3 runs to 16 residues. The V gene lost 5 bases and the J gene lost 0 bases, with 16 bases spanning the gap.

V is TRBV28 and J is TRBJ1-1; 8 bases map to TRBD1. Germline V lookup: CDR1 MDHEN, CDR2 SYDVKM. The CDR3 runs to 14 residues. Trimming took 6 bases from V and 11 from J; bases not matched to a gene: 14. The chain's CDR3 is CASSQPGQGRGAFF. CDR3 in DNA: TGTGCCAGCAGCCAACCCGGACAGGGCCGAGGCGCTTTCTTT.

A word on this clone: Other DNA sequences in this sample translate to the same CDR3. V gene TRBV7-8 combines with J gene TRBJ2-5; 8 bases are shared with TRBD1. This CDR3 is built from 17 residues. Germline loops: CDR1 SGHVS, CDR2 FQNEAQ. V was clipped by 1 base and J by 5 bases; unmatched bases: 12. The chain's CDR3 is CASSLEGQGAIKETQYF. The CDR3 DNA follows: TGTGCCAGCAGCTTAGAAGGGCAGGGGGCGATCAAGGAGACCCAGTACTTC.

This sequence joins TRBV5-5 and TRBJ2-7; 8 bases line up with TRBD1. V gave up 2 bases and J gave up 1 base; unmatched junction bases: 2. CDR1 and CDR2 (germline): SGHKS, YYEKEE (reference sequence). The CDR3 sequence is 14 residues long. Written as DNA, the CDR3 is TGTGCCAGCAGCTTCAGGACAGGGTCCTACGAGCAGTACTTC. Encoded protein: CASSFRTGSYEQYF. The full variable domain, its missing parts supplied by reference TRBV5-5 and TRBJ2-7, is DAGVTQSPTHLIKTRGQQVTLRCSPISGHKSVSWYQQVLGQGPQFIFQYYEKEERGRGNFPDRFSARQFPNYSSELNVNALLLGDSALYLCASSFRTGSYEQYFGPGTRLTVT.

The chain couples TRBV14 to TRBJ2-7; 7 bases align to TRBD1. There are 17 residues in the CDR3. CDR1 and CDR2 (germline): SGHDN, FVKESK. V lost 4 bases, J lost 0 bases, and 12 bases stayed unmatched. The CDR3 is CASSRQSGTASSYEQYF. CDR3 sequence (DNA): TGTGCCAGCAGCCGGCAATCCGGGACAGCTAGCTCCTACGAGCAGTACTTC.

This rearrangement joins TRBV7-2 to TRBJ2-7; TRBD2 matches 10 bases. After removal of 6 bases from V and 5 bases from J, the junction contained 7 bases not matched to a gene. The germline gives CDR1 SGHTA, CDR2 FQGNSA. This CDR3 spans 14 amino acids. The DNA for the CDR3 is TGTGCCAGCAGTCCGGGACTAGCGTTCAACGAGCAGTACTTC. Protein sequence: CASSPGLAFNEQYF.

The chain links TRBV30 to TRBJ1-5; no firm D call. The CDR3 length is 14 residues. Trimming removed 2 bases at V and 2 bases at J, with 10 bases between. Germline CDR1 GTSNPN, CDR2 SVGIG (reference sequence). The CDR3, as DNA: TGTGCCTGGAGTTTCCCCGGAGGCAATCAGCCCCAGCATTTT. Amino acids: CAWSFPGGNQPQHF.

V and J are TRBV5-1 and TRBJ2-3; 16 bases match TRBD2. This CDR3 is 18 amino acids long. J was trimmed by 9 bases and V by 7 bases; bases with no gene match: 17. Germline assignment: CDR1 SGHRS and CDR2 YFSETQ. This CDR3 reads CASASHLGTSGGAVTQYF. The CDR3 coding sequence is TGCGCCAGCGCATCCCACCTTGGGACTAGCGGGGGGGCCGTCACGCAGTATTTT.

This chain joins TRBV12-1 and TRBJ1-2; TRBD1 is taken as the D call from the table, unchecked against the DNA. TRBV12-1 is a recognized pseudogene. This CDR3 has 15 amino acids. For the CDR3, the DNA is TGTGCCAGCAGCCCTCGACAGGTGGGAAACTATGGCTACACCTTC. Encoded protein: CASSPRQVGNYGYTF.

The V call is TRBV2, the J call TRBJ2-7, with no clear D. Per germline, CDR1 SNHLY and CDR2 FYNNEI. The CDR3 consists of 14 residues. V was cut by 6 bases and J by 0 bases, with 12 bases left in between. CDR3 coding DNA: TGTGCCAGCAGCACCGGCCCAGGCTCCTACGAGCAGTACTTC. It yields the protein CASSTGPGSYEQYF.

J is TRBJ2-5 and V is TRBV5-1, with a tentative D call TRBD2 (6 bases). Per germline, CDR1 SGHRS and CDR2 YFSETQ. Trimming took 0 bases from V and 5 from J, leaving 11 bases between them. The CDR3 has 14 residues. The CDR3 region is CASSLVGGSETQYF. The CDR3 DNA follows: TGCGCCAGCAGCTTGGTGGGGGGTAGTGAGACCCAGTACTTC.

CDR3 region: CASSLGTEKLFF. DNA of the CDR3: TGTGCCAGCAGCTTAGGGACAGAAAAACTGTTTTTT. V gene TRBV11-2 combines with J gene TRBJ1-4, with D perhaps matching TRBD1 (5 bases). V lost 1 base to trimming and J lost 8 bases, with 5 bases between them. Germline lookup yields CDR1 SGHAT and CDR2 FQNNGV. This CDR3 spans 12 amino acids.

The genes are TRBV7-2 and TRBJ2-1, with 10 nucleotides matching TRBD2. Germline values: CDR1 SGHTA, CDR2 FQGNSA. The CDR3 length is 14 residues. V lost 5 bases and J lost 7; bases outside the gene matches: 5. The CDR3 spells CASSPSGRVNEQFF. The CDR3 coding sequence is TGTGCCAGCAGCCCGAGCGGGAGGGTGAATGAGCAGTTCTTC.

The chain uses TRBV7-2 and TRBJ2-7, with D unclear. The CDR3 has 13 amino acids. The germline V gene has CDR1 SGHTA and CDR2 FQGNSA. Trimming removed 3 bases from V and 3 bases from J, with 9 bases in between. CDR3 residues: CASSFTRLYEQYF. Here the CDR3 DNA reads TGTGCCAGCAGCTTCACTCGACTCTACGAGCAGTACTTC.

J is TRBJ2-1 and V is TRBV9; D is undetermined. Germline V gives CDR1 SGDLS, CDR2 YYNGEE. The CDR3 loop spans 13 amino acids. V lost 4 bases, J lost 1 base, and 6 bases lay in between. In DNA, the CDR3 is TGTGCCAGCAGCCTCGAGTCCTACAATGAGCAGTTCTTC. Protein product: CASSLESYNEQFF.

V gene TRBV29-1 combines with J gene TRBJ2-7; D might be TRBD1 (6 bases). CDR1 and CDR2 (germline): SQVTM, ANQGSEA. With 4 bases removed from V and 4 bases from J, the gap between germline ends came to 11 bases. The CDR3 runs to 12 residues. CDR3 in amino acids: CSVGEGVYEQYF. In DNA, the CDR3 is TGCAGCGTTGGTGAGGGGGTATACGAGCAGTACTTC.

The gene calls are TRBV28 and TRBJ2-1, with 9 positions matching TRBD2. Looked up from germline, CDR1 is MDHEN and CDR2 is SYDVKM. V was pared by 10 bases and J by 1 base, with 14 bases of the junction left unmatched. This CDR3 has 17 amino acids. This CDR3 reads CANLPLSGRLSYNEQFF. CDR3 nucleotides: TGTGCCAACCTACCACTCAGCGGGAGGCTATCCTACAATGAGCAGTTCTTC.

This chain links TRBV27 with TRBJ2-5, with D maybe TRBD1 (6 bases). Near its end, the DNA agrees better with TRBJ2-7, so the J call may be wrong. The length of the CDR3 is 14 residues. Looked up from germline, CDR1 is MNHEY and CDR2 is SMNVEV (reference sequence). CDR3 protein: CASSLETGNYEQYF. Written as DNA, the CDR3 is TGTGCCAGCAGTTTAGAGACAGGTAACTACGAGCAGTACTTC.

The chain combines TRBV19 with TRBJ1-2, with 9 bases lining up with TRBD1. The CDR3 length is 13 residues. Looked up from germline, CDR1 is LNHDA and CDR2 is SQIVND (reference sequence). J was trimmed by 8 bases and V by 3 bases; bases with no gene match: 4. CDR3 sequence reads: CASSMGTGLGYTF. The CDR3 DNA follows: TGTGCCAGTAGTATGGGGACAGGGCTAGGCTACACCTTC. Full variable domain (remainder filled in from reference TRBV19 and TRBJ1-2): DGGITQSPKYLFRKEGQNVTLSCEQNLNHDAMYWYRQDPGQGLRLIYYSQIVNDFQKGDIAEGYSVSREKKESFPLTVTSAQKNPTAFYLCASSMGTGLGYTFGSGTRLTVV.

This chain uses TRBV6-6 with TRBJ1-1, with a weak D call TRBD1 (5 bases). Germline assignment: CDR1 MNHNY and CDR2 SVGAGI (reference sequence). The CDR3 runs to 13 residues. Trimming took 6 bases from V and 1 from J, leaving 9 bases between them. CDR3 region: CASRDSPNTEAFF. The DNA of the CDR3 is TGTGCCAGCAGAGACAGCCCGAACACTGAAGCTTTCTTT.

The chain has TRBV9 and TRBJ1-2; possibly TRBD1 for D (6 bases). This CDR3 spans 15 amino acids. Germline CDR1 and CDR2: SGDLS and YYNGEE. The V end was cut by 0 bases, the J end by 3 bases, with 12 bases between. The CDR3 is CASSVAGGADYGYTF. The CDR3 nucleotides read TGTGCCAGCAGCGTAGCGGGGGGGGCGGACTATGGCTACACCTTC.

This chain links TRBV4-1 with TRBJ2-7, with D perhaps TRBD1 (5 bases). V was trimmed by 1 base and J by 4 bases, leaving 11 bases between them. The germline CDR1 and CDR2 sequences are MGHRA and YSYEKL. This CDR3 region has 14 residues. The CDR3, as DNA: TGCGCCAGCAGCCAAGCAGGGCGCGGTTACGAGCAGTACTTC. Protein sequence: CASSQAGRGYEQYF.

The chain recombines TRBV2 with TRBJ1-5, with unresolved D. From germline, CDR1 is SNHLY and CDR2 FYNNEI. V lost 3 bases and J lost 0, with 6 bases in between. The CDR3 is 14 residues long. CDR3 in amino acids: CASSDRGSNQPQHF. In DNA form, the CDR3 reads TGTGCCAGCAGTGATCGGGGTAGCAATCAGCCCCAGCATTTT.

This chain links TRBV2 with TRBJ1-1; D might be TRBD1 (6 bases). V lost 9 bases, J lost 5 bases, and 19 bases lay in between. This CDR3 is built from 14 residues. Germline values: CDR1 SNHLY, CDR2 FYNNEI. CDR3 protein: CASTSLPQGTEAFF. The CDR3 DNA is TGTGCCAGTACGAGCCTCCCTCAGGGGACTGAAGCTTTCTTT.